This is a list of T cell receptor beta chains from one sample in a study of T cell responses to AZD1222 COVID-19 vaccine. TCRdb keeps only in-frame clones here, not all; method: immunoSEQ multiplex PCR. The table has roughly 100,000 clones, more than 90% seen once. Here the sequenced sample was peripheral blood, taken on day 0 of AZD1222 vaccination. Source of these receptors: an adult in good health. The CDR3 runs from the conserved cysteine through the conserved F or W. Fields, in order: CDR3 DNA, CDR3 protein, J gene, clone size, V gene, D gene. The D gene is left open where the match is weak. Clone size, where shown, is once, few, many, or a class for clones that have expanded.

TGTGCCAGCTCACTTGGGACGGAGAATTCACCCCTCCACTTT,CASSLGTENSPLHF,TRBJ1-6,.,TRBV18,.
TGCAGCGGATACAGGGGGAGCACCGGGGAGCTGTTTTTT,CSGYRGSTGELFF,TRBJ2-2,.,TRBV29-1,TRBD1
TGTGCCAGCAGCCGACAGACTTATCTGAACATGAACACTGAAGCTTTCTTT,CASSRQTYLNMNTEAFF,TRBJ1-1,.,TRBV5-6,.
TGTGCCAGCAGCCCCTACCTCGTGGACAGGGACTATGGCTACACCTTC,CASSPYLVDRDYGYTF,TRBJ1-2,.,TRBV14,TRBD1
TGTGCCAGTAATAGGACAGGCCTCACAAACATTCAGTACTTC,CASNRTGLTNIQYF,TRBJ2-4,.,TRBV19,TRBD1
TGTGCCAGCAGAAGGGGGCTTGGATCACCCCTCCACTTT,CASRRGLGSPLHF,TRBJ1-6,.,TRBV28,TRBD1
TGTGCCAGTAGTATGGGGATTATGAACACTGAAGCTTTCTTT,CASSMGIMNTEAFF,TRBJ1-1,.,TRBV19,.
TGCAGTGCTAGCGAGGACAGTGAAGCTTTCTTT,CSASEDSEAFF,TRBJ1-1,.,TRBV20-1,.
TGTGCCAGTAGTATCTGGCGACAGGGTAATGAAGCTTTCTTT,CASSIWRQGNEAFF,TRBJ1-1,.,TRBV19,TRBD1
TGTGCCAGCAGCTTAGCTCGGTCAGGGGTGGGCTATGGCTACACCTTC,CASSLARSGVGYGYTF,TRBJ1-2,few,TRBV11-2,.
TGTGCCAGCAGCCAAGAGGGACCCGAGGCCAACGTCCTGACTTTC,CASSQEGPEANVLTF,TRBJ2-6,few,TRBV4-2,.
TGTGCCAGTAGTTTCCTAACAAGTCCTTCCGAGGCTTTCTTT,CASSFLTSPSEAFF,TRBJ1-1,.,TRBV19,.
TGTGCCAGCAGTTACTGGCAGGATGATGGAAACACCATATATTTT,CASSYWQDDGNTIYF,TRBJ1-3,.,TRBV6-5,.
TGTGCCAGCAGCCCGGTGGGGTCTGGGGCCAACGTCCTGACTTTC,CASSPVGSGANVLTF,TRBJ2-6,.,TRBV7-2,.
TGCGCCAGTCGGGACAGTACTATATCTAACTATGGCTACACCTTC,CASRDSTISNYGYTF,TRBJ1-2,.,TRBV5-1,TRBD1
TGTGCCAGCCAAGTAGGCCGCAGTGGGAAACTGTTTTTT,CASQVGRSGKLFF,TRBJ1-4,.,TRBV6-5,.